This T cell receptor (beta chain) was captured by sequencing in a study of blood T cell repertoires in COVID-19. Between the trimmed V and J ends, which lost 2 bases and 9 bases, there was a span of 16 bases. The CDR3 is 14 amino acids. Germline V gene lookup returns CDR1 KGHSH and CDR2 LQKENI. The table came from immunoSEQ multiplex PCR; TCRdb's copy has only in-frame clones and leaves some out. The table has around 200,000 clones, about four fifths seen once; the top ten hold 6%. The sequenced sample was peripheral blood. This chain joins TRBV18 and TRBJ1-2; TRBD1 might be the D (5 bases). The source is a woman aged 40 to 49 with COVID-19, enrolled during active disease. DNA of the CDR3: TGTGCCAGCTCACCAGACAGAACGGGTGGTAGCTACACCTTC. It translates to CASSPDRTGGSYTF.